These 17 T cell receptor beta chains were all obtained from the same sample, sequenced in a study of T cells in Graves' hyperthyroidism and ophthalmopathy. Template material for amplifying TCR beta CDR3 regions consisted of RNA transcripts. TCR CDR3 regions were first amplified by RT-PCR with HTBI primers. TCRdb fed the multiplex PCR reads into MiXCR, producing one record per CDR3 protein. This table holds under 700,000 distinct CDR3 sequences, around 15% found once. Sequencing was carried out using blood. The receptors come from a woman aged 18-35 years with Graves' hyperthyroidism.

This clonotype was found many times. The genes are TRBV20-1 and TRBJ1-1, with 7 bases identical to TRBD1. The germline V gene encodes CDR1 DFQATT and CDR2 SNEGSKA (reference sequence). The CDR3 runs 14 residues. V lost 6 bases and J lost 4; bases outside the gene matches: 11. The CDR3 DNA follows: TGCAGTGCACCAACCAACAGGGGAATCACTGAAGCTTTCTTT. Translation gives CSAPTNRGITEAFF.

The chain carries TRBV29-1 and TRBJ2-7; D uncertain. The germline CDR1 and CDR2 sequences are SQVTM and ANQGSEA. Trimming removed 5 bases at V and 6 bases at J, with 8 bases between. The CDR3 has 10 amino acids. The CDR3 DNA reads TGCAGCGTTAGCAACTCCGAGCAGTACTTC. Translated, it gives CSVSNSEQYF.

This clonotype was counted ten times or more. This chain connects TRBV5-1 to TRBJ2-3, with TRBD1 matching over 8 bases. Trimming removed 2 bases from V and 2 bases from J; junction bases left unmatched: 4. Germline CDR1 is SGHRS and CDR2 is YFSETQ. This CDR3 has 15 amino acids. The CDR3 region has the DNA TGCGCCAGCAGCTTTCGACAGGGGAACACAGATACGCAGTATTTT. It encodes CASSFRQGNTDTQYF.

The CDR3 region is CASSYTRDRDSVLPPYEQYF. The CDR3 bases are TGTGCCAGCAGTTACACTCGGGACCGGGACAGTGTCCTTCCCCCCTACGAGCAGTACTTC. The J gene is TRBJ2-7, the V gene TRBV6-2 or TRBV6-3; 7 bases line up with TRBD1. This CDR3 spans 20 amino acids. J lost 2 bases, V lost 2 bases, and 21 bases had no gene match. CDR1 is MNHEY and CDR2 is SVGEGT in the germline V gene.

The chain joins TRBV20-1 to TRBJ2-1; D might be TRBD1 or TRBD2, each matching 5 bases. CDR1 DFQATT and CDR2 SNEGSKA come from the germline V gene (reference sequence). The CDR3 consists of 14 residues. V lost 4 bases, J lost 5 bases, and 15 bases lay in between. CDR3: CSATPWDVNNEQFF. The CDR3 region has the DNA TGCAGTGCTACCCCATGGGACGTTAACAATGAGCAGTTCTTC.

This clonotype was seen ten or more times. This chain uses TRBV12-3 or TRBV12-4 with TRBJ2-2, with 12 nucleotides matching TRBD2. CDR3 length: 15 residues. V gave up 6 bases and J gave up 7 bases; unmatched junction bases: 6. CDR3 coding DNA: TGTGCCAGCAGACCTAGCGGGGGGGCCGGCGGGGAGCTGTTTTTT. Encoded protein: CASRPSGGAGGELFF.

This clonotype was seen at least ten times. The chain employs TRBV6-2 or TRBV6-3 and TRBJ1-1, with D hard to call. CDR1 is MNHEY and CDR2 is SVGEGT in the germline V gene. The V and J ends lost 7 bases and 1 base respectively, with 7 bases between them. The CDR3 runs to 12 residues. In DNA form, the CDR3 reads TGTGCCAGCACTTCATCGAACACTGAAGCTTTCTTT. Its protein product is CASTSSNTEAFF.

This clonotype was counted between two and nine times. CDR3: CASSLLDNTYNEQFF. CDR3 nucleotide sequence: TGTGCCAGCAGTTTGTTGGACAATACCTACAATGAGCAGTTCTTC. The chain is built from TRBV6-1 and TRBJ2-1; D might be TRBD1 (5 bases). Germline CDR1 and CDR2: MNHNS and SASEGT. The CDR3 runs to 15 residues. V was trimmed by 5 bases and J by 2 bases, leaving 13 bases between them.

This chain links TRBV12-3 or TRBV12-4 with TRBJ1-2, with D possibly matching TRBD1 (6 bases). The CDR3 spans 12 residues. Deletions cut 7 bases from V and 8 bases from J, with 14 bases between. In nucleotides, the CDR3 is TGTGCCAGCACCCGGGGAACAGGGGGCTACACCTTC. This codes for CASTRGTGGYTF.

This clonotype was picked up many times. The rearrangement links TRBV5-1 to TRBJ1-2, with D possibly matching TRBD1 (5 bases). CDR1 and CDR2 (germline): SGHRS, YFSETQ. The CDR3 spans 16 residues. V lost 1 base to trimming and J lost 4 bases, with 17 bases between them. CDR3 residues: CASSLTGEGTTYGYTF. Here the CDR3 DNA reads TGCGCCAGCAGCTTGACGGGGGAGGGGACCACCTATGGCTACACCTTC.

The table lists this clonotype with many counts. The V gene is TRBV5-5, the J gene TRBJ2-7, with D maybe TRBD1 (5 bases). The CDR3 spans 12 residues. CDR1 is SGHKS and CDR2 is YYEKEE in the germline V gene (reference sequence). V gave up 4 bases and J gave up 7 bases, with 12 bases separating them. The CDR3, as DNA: TGTGCCAGCAGCCGGACAAGCGAAGAGCAGTACTTC. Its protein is CASSRTSEEQYF. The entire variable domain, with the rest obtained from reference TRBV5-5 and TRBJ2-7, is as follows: DAGVTQSPTHLIKTRGQQVTLRCSPISGHKSVSWYQQVLGQGPQFIFQYYEKEERGRGNFPDRFSARQFPNYSSELNVNALLLGDSALYLCASSRTSEEQYFGPGTRLTVT.

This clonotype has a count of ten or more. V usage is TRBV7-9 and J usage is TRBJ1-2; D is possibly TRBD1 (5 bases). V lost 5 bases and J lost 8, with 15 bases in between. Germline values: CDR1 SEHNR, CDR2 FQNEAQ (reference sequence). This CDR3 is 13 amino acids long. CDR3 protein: CASSPSRGGGYTF. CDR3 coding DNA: TGTGCCAGCAGCCCATCGAGGGGCGGAGGCTACACCTTC. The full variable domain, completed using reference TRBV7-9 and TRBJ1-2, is DTGVSQNPRHKITKRGQNVTFRCDPISEHNRLYWYRQTLGQGPEFLTYFQNEAQLEKSRLLSDRFSAERPKGSFSTLEIQRTEQGDSAMYLCASSPSRGGGYTFGSGTRLTVV.

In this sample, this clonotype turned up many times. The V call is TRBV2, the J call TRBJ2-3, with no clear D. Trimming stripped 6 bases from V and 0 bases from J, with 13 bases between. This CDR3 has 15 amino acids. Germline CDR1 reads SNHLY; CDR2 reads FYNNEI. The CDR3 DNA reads TGTGCCAGCAGGGACCCCCTGGGTAGCACAGATACGCAGTATTTT. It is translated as CASRDPLGSTDTQYF. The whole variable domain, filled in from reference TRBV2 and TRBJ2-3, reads EPEVTQTPSHQVTQMGQEVILRCVPISNHLYFYWYRQILGQKVEFLVSFYNNEISEKSEIFDDQFSVERPDGSNFTLKIRSTKLEDSAMYFCASRDPLGSTDTQYFGPGTRLTVL.

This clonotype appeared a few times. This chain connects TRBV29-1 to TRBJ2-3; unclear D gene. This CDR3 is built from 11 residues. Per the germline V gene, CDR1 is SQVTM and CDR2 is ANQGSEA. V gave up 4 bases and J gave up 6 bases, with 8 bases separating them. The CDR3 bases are TGCAGCGTTGCATGGCGGGATACGCAGTATTTT. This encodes CSVAWRDTQYF.

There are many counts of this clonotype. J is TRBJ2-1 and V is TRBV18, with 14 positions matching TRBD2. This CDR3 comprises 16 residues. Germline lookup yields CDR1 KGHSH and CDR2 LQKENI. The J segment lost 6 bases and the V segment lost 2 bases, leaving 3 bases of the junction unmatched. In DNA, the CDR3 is TGTGCCAGCTCACCAGGACTAGCGGGAGGAACCAATGAGCAGTTCTTC. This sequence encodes CASSPGLAGGTNEQFF.

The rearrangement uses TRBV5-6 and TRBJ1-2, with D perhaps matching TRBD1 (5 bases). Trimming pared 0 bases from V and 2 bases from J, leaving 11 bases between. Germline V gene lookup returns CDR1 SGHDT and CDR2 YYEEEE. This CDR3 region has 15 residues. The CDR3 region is CASSLAGGKNYGYTF. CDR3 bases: TGTGCCAGCAGCTTGGCGGGGGGGAAGAACTATGGCTACACCTTC.

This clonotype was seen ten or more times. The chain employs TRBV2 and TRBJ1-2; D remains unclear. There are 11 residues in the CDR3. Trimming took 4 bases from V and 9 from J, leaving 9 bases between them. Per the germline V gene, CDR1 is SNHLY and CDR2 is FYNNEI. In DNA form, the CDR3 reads TGTGCCAGCAGTGGGTACGGGCGCTACACCTTC. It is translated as CASSGYGRYTF.